Below, 17 T cell receptor beta chains from the same sample are listed, as sequenced in a study of patients and donors after allogeneic stem cell transplantation. In TCRdb, the RT-PCR reads were re-called with MiXCR into one record per CDR3 protein. The repertoire consists of approximately 140,000 distinct CDR3 sequences, with approximately 35% occurring once and the leading ten covering about 50%. The source material was blood, either unsorted or a sorted T cell fraction (not recorded which). The source of these receptors is a human donor who was either an allogeneic HSCT recipient or a stem cell or donor lymphocyte infusion donor (not recorded which). It is not recorded whose cells these are; they may come from a transplant donor.

The chain uses TRBV20-1 and TRBJ1-2; TRBD1 aligns across 7 bases. Germline V lookup: CDR1 DFQATT, CDR2 SNEGSKA (reference sequence). The ends lost 3 bases at V and 7 bases at J; junction bases unmatched: 8. The CDR3 spans 13 residues. This chain's CDR3 is CSASRAGGGGYTF. CDR3 DNA: TGCAGTGCTAGTCGGGCAGGGGGAGGTGGCTACACCTTC.

This clonotype was seen ten or more times. The gene calls are TRBV20-1 and TRBJ2-3; 8 bases are shared with TRBD1. V was clipped by 2 bases and J by 4 bases; unmatched bases: 5. The CDR3 covers 14 residues. Per germline, CDR1 DFQATT and CDR2 SNEGSKA (reference sequence). The DNA for the CDR3 is TGCAGTGCTAGAAGGACAGGGACAGCAGATACGCAGTATTTT. This codes for CSARRTGTADTQYF.

The CDR3 nucleotides are TGTGCCAGCAGCCCCGCCGGGCCGAACACCGGGGAGCTGTTTTTT. It codes for CASSPAGPNTGELFF. The J gene is TRBJ2-2, the V gene TRBV7-3; D call uncertain. Germline V lookup: CDR1 SGHTA, CDR2 FQGTGA. V shed 5 bases and J shed 0 bases, with 10 bases lying between them. This CDR3 has 15 amino acids.

The chain couples TRBV7-2 to TRBJ1-3; D gene unclear. V shed 5 bases and J shed 6 bases, with 14 bases lying between them. The CDR3 is made up of 14 amino acids. Germline V gene data show CDR1 as SGHTA and CDR2 as FQGNSA. The CDR3 reads CASSLEGRENTIYF. The CDR3, as DNA: TGTGCCAGCAGCCTTGAAGGGAGGGAAAACACCATATATTTT.

The V gene is TRBV6-5, the J gene TRBJ1-6; D remains unclear. V was pared by 5 bases and J by 6 bases, with 11 bases between. The CDR3 is 14 residues long. CDR1 and CDR2 (germline): MNHEY, SVGAGI. CDR3 sequence (DNA): TGTGCCAGCAGTCTAGACATTGGTAATTCACCCCTCCACTTT. Protein product: CASSLDIGNSPLHF.

This clonotype was seen just once. The chain joins TRBV9 to TRBJ2-7, with D perhaps TRBD1 or TRBD2 (5 bases each). This CDR3 comprises 13 residues. Germline CDR1 SGDLS, CDR2 YYNGEE. Trimming took 4 bases from V and 3 from J, leaving 11 bases between them. The CDR3 region is CASSRDGLYEQYV. CDR3 DNA sequence: TGTGCCAGCAGCCGGGACGGACTCTACGAGCAGTACGTC.

This clonotype was seen just once. The V and J genes are TRBV6-2 or TRBV6-3 and TRBJ2-2; 11 bases fit TRBD2. Germline-derived CDR1 and CDR2 are MNHEY and SVGEGT. The V gene end was trimmed by 4 bases and the J gene end by 6 bases; junction bases not matched to a gene: 7. The CDR3 contains 16 residues. The CDR3, as DNA: TGTGCCAGCAGTTCCACTAGCGGGGGATCGGCCGGGGAGCTGTTTTTT. It codes for CASSSTSGGSAGELFF.

This chain links TRBV3-1 with TRBJ1-6; no clear D. Trimming pared 4 bases from V and 0 bases from J, leaving 7 bases between. The CDR3 covers 15 residues. CDR1 and CDR2 (germline): LGHDT, YNNKEL (reference sequence). This chain's CDR3 is CASSPNFSYNSPLHF. DNA of the CDR3: TGTGCCAGCAGCCCCAACTTCTCCTATAATTCACCCCTCCACTTT.

V usage is TRBV6-6 and J usage is TRBJ2-1; TRBD2 might be the D (6 bases). Germline CDR1 reads MNHNY; CDR2 reads SVGAGI (reference sequence). This CDR3 contains 14 residues. Trimming removed 0 bases from V and 8 bases from J, with 11 bases in between. The DNA of the CDR3 is TGTGCCAGCAGTTACTCGTTGACGGGGGATGAGCAGTTCTTC. Translated: CASSYSLTGDEQFF.

The chain links TRBV4-3 to TRBJ2-3, with 12 bases fitting TRBD2. CDR1 LGHNA and CDR2 YSLEER come from the germline V gene. J was trimmed by 4 bases and V by 3 bases; bases with no gene match: 17. This CDR3 spans 20 amino acids. The CDR3, as DNA: TGCGCCAGCAGCCAGGCCCCTCTAGCGGGGGGGCGAGTTTTCGCAGATACGCAGTATTTT. It specifies CASSQAPLAGGRVFADTQYF.

This clonotype was counted a single time. V and J are TRBV2 and TRBJ1-1; 10 nucleotides line up with TRBD1. Germline CDR1 is SNHLY and CDR2 is FYNNEI. The length of the CDR3 is 14 residues. V lost 6 bases and J lost 6; bases outside the gene matches: 7. This CDR3 is CASRRGTGVPEAFF. The CDR3 DNA reads TGTGCCAGCAGACGAGGGACAGGGGTTCCTGAAGCTTTCTTT.

The CDR3 protein is CASSQTRTGIYTEAFF. CDR3 nucleotide sequence: TGTGCCAGCAGCCAGACCCGGACAGGGATTTACACTGAAGCTTTCTTT. The chain combines TRBV3-1 with TRBJ1-1; 8 bases line up with TRBD1. This CDR3 has 16 residues. Germline-derived CDR1 and CDR2 are LGHDT and YNNKEL (reference sequence). With 3 bases clipped from V and 3 bases from J, the junction kept 9 bases outside the gene matches.

This clonotype was recorded at least ten times. V and J are TRBV9 and TRBJ1-3, with 7 nucleotides matching TRBD1. CDR1 is SGDLS and CDR2 is YYNGEE in the germline V gene. V shed 3 bases, J shed 2 bases, and the junction held 5 bases outside the gene matches. CDR3 length: 15 residues. The CDR3 protein is CASSAATGTGNTIYF. DNA for the CDR3: TGTGCCAGCAGCGCTGCGACAGGGACTGGAAACACCATATATTTT.

In its sample, this clonotype was seen a few times. The chain has TRBV29-1 and TRBJ1-5; possible D gene TRBD1, 5 bases. V was shortened by 4 bases and J by 1 base, with 11 bases between the two germline ends. CDR1 and CDR2 from the germline V gene are SQVTM and ANQGSEA. The CDR3 is made up of 14 amino acids. The CDR3 nucleotides are TGCAGCGTTGGGGGGGGAATGAGCAATCAGCCCCAGCATTTT. Its translation: CSVGGGMSNQPQHF.

This chain uses TRBV5-1 with TRBJ1-3; D is ambiguous. V lost 4 bases and J 2 bases, leaving 13 bases between the germline ends. Per germline, CDR1 SGHRS and CDR2 YFSETQ. This CDR3 is built from 15 residues. As DNA, the CDR3 is TGCGCCAGCAGCCCGGACGGAGGGACTGGAAACACCATATATTTT. Protein product: CASSPDGGTGNTIYF. The full variable domain, its missing parts supplied by reference TRBV5-1 and TRBJ1-3, is KAGVTQTPRYLIKTRGQQVTLSCSPISGHRSVSWYQQTPGQGLQFLFEYFSETQRNKGNFPGRFSGRQFSNSRSEMNVSTLELGDSALYLCASSPDGGTGNTIYFGEGSWLTVV.

The chain carries TRBV30 and TRBJ1-1, with TRBD1 matching 8 bases. This CDR3 has 10 amino acids. In germline, CDR1 is GTSNPN, CDR2 SVGIG (reference sequence). J lost 11 bases, V lost 5 bases, and 4 bases had no gene match. The CDR3 here is CAWVQGAAFF. Written as DNA, the CDR3 is TGTGCCTGGGTGCAGGGGGCGGCTTTCTTT.

V and J are TRBV3-1 and TRBJ1-1, with D unclear. V lost 3 bases and J lost 5, with 10 bases in between. CDR3 length equals 13 residues. Germline CDR1 reads LGHDT; CDR2 reads YNNKEL (reference sequence). The CDR3 protein is CASSQGSWTEAFF. The CDR3 DNA sequence: TGTGCCAGCAGCCAGGGAAGCTGGACTGAAGCTTTCTTT.